One and the same sample provided the 12 T cell receptor beta chains below, sequenced in a study of blood T cell repertoires in COVID-19. Generated by immunoSEQ multiplex PCR, the TCRdb table keeps only in-frame clones and is missing some. The profile covers tens of thousands of clones, with about 90% appearing a single time and around 3% taken by the ten largest. Sample: peripheral blood. The receptor source for this set is a man in his forties or fifties with active COVID-19.

This chain joins TRBV9 and TRBJ2-1; 9 bases are shared with TRBD1. This CDR3 spans 16 amino acids. Germline CDR1 SGDLS, CDR2 YYNGEE. The V and J ends lost 4 bases and 5 bases, in that order; junction bases with no gene match: 10. The CDR3 protein is CASSSGTGLSNNEQFF. The CDR3 DNA reads as TGTGCCAGCAGCTCAGGGACAGGGCTTTCTAACAATGAGCAGTTCTTC.

The V gene is TRBV3-1 (or the pseudogene TRBV3-2), the J gene TRBJ2-1, with 8 bases fitting TRBD2. After removal of 1 base from V and 4 bases from J, the junction contained 3 bases not matched to a gene. This CDR3 is 15 amino acids long. The V gene's germline CDR1 is LGHDT and CDR2 YNNKEL (reference sequence). The CDR3 is CASSQGGGIYNEQFF. In DNA form, the CDR3 reads TGTGCCAGCAGCCAAGGCGGGGGGATATACAATGAGCAGTTCTTC.

This chain joins TRBV19 and TRBJ1-1; 7 nucleotides match TRBD1. The CDR3 has 14 residues. Trimming took 4 bases from V and 0 from J; bases not matched to a gene: 2. Germline CDR1 reads LNHDA; CDR2 reads SQIVND (reference sequence). CDR3 amino acids: CASSTQGLNTEAFF. The CDR3, as DNA: TGTGCCAGTAGTACACAGGGGCTGAACACTGAAGCTTTCTTT.

The chain joins TRBV4-2 to TRBJ2-3, with D tentatively TRBD1 (6 bases). CDR1 LGHNA and CDR2 YNFKEQ come from the germline V gene. The CDR3 extends over 15 amino acids. Trimming removed 6 bases at V and 6 bases at J, with 19 bases between. CDR3 loop: CASSRLTGSLDTQYF. The CDR3 DNA sequence: TGTGCCAGCAGTCGACTGACAGGTAGTCTGGATACGCAGTATTTT.

The chain recombines TRBV5-1 with TRBJ1-3; no definite D call. The CDR3 covers 12 residues. Trimming pared 1 base from V and 4 bases from J, leaving 3 bases between. The V gene's germline CDR1 is SGHRS and CDR2 YFSETQ. CDR3: CASSLTGNTIYF. As DNA, the CDR3 is TGCGCCAGCAGCTTGACAGGAAACACCATATATTTT. The whole variable domain, filled in from reference TRBV5-1 and TRBJ1-3, reads KAGVTQTPRYLIKTRGQQVTLSCSPISGHRSVSWYQQTPGQGLQFLFEYFSETQRNKGNFPGRFSGRQFSNSRSEMNVSTLELGDSALYLCASSLTGNTIYFGEGSWLTVV.

V usage is TRBV12-3 or TRBV12-4 and J usage is TRBJ1-2; 8 bases agree with TRBD1. The CDR3 runs to 13 residues. Trimming at V came to 6 bases and at J to 4 bases, leaving 4 bases not matched to a gene. The CDR3 region is CASSKGQVYGYTF. The CDR3 DNA sequence: TGTGCCAGCAGCAAGGGACAGGTCTATGGCTACACCTTC.

This rearrangement joins TRBV6-5 to TRBJ1-5, with D possibly matching TRBD1 (6 bases). Trimming pared 6 bases from V and 4 bases from J, leaving 13 bases between. The CDR3 extends over 14 amino acids. In germline, CDR1 is MNHEY, CDR2 SVGAGI. CDR3 in DNA: TGTGCCAGCAGGGGGGCAGGGGAGAATCAGCCCCAGCATTTT. This codes for CASRGAGENQPQHF.

V and J are TRBV4-1 and TRBJ1-3; no reliable D call. CDR1 and CDR2 (germline): MGHRA, YSYEKL. V gave up 0 bases and J gave up 0 bases, with 3 bases separating them. The CDR3 is made up of 14 amino acids. The CDR3 sequence: CASSQESSGNTIYF. DNA for the CDR3: TGCGCCAGCAGCCAAGAGAGCTCTGGAAACACCATATATTTT.

This sequence joins TRBV27 and TRBJ2-2, with D unresolved. Trimming removed 5 bases at V and 1 base at J, with 11 bases between. Germline V lookup: CDR1 MNHEY, CDR2 SMNVEV (reference sequence). The CDR3 is made up of 15 amino acids. The CDR3 DNA reads as TGTGCCAGCAGTCCCCAGACAAGGAACACCGGGGAGCTGTTTTTT. Translation gives CASSPQTRNTGELFF.

The chain employs TRBV18 and TRBJ2-3; possible D gene TRBD2, 6 bases. This CDR3 spans 14 amino acids. Germline assignment: CDR1 KGHSH and CDR2 LQKENI. Between the trimmed V and J ends, which lost 4 bases and 0 bases, there was a span of 8 bases. CDR3: CASSRGVSTDTQYF. CDR3 coding DNA: TGTGCCAGCTCACGGGGGGTGAGCACAGATACGCAGTATTTT.

The chain uses TRBV27 and TRBJ2-7, with TRBD2 identical over 8 bases. The CDR3 length is 15 residues. Germline V gives CDR1 MNHEY, CDR2 SMNVEV (reference sequence). The ends lost 3 bases at V and 7 bases at J; junction bases unmatched: 11. The CDR3 DNA is TGTGCCAGCAGTTTCTTCGGCGGGGGGCCACTTGAGCAGTACTTC. Its translation is CASSFFGGGPLEQYF.

This rearrangement joins TRBV6-5 to TRBJ1-1; a possible D gene is TRBD1 (5 bases). The CDR3 sequence is 14 residues long. Germline V lookup: CDR1 MNHEY, CDR2 SVGAGI. Trimming left V 6 bases short and J 4 bases short, with 15 bases between. The CDR3 DNA sequence: TGTGCCAGCAGATCCGACCAGGGTGGCACTGAAGCTTTCTTT. The encoded protein is CASRSDQGGTEAFF.